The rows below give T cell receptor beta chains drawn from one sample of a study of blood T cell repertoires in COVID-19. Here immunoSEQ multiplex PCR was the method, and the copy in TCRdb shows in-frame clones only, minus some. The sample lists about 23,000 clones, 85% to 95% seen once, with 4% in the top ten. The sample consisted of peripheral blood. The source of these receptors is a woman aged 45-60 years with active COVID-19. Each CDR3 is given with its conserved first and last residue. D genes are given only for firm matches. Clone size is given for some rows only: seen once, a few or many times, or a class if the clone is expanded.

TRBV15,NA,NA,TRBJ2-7,CATSRVGQGINYEQYF,TGTGCCACCAGCAGAGTAGGGCAGGGGATCAACTACGAGCAGTACTTC
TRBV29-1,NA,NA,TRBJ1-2,CSVEWGPKGYGYTF,TGCAGCGTTGAGTGGGGGCCCAAGGGCTATGGCTACACCTTC
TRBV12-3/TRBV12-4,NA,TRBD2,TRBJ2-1,CASSLGAGEQFF,TGTGCCAGCAGTTTAGGAGCGGGGGAGCAGTTCTTC
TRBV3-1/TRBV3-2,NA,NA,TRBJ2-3,CASSQSGSTDTQYF,TGTGCCAGCAGCCAGAGCGGGAGCACAGATACGCAGTATTTT
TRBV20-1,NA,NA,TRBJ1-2,CSASGSYGYTF,TGCAGTGCTAGCGGGAGCTATGGCTACACCTTC
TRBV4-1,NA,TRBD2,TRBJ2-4,CASSQEAGGSKNIQYF,TGCGCCAGCAGCCAAGAGGCGGGGGGTTCCAAAAACATTCAGTACTTC
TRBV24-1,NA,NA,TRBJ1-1,CATSVKRTPRENTEAFF,TGTGCCACCAGTGTGAAAAGGACCCCTCGGGAGAACACTGAAGCTTTCTTT
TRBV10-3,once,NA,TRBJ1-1,CAILGNTEAFF,TGTGCCATCCTAGGGAACACTGAAGCTTTCTTT
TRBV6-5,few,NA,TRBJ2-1,CASSRLETYNEQFF,TGTGCCAGCAGTAGACTAGAAACCTACAATGAGCAGTTCTTC
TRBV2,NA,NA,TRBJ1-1,CASSGELAQDEAFF,TGTGCCAGCAGTGGAGAACTGGCCCAGGATGAAGCTTTCTTT
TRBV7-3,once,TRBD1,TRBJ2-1,CASSDKPGQLFNEQFF,TGTGCCAGCAGTGATAAGCCGGGACAGTTGTTCAATGAGCAGTTCTTC
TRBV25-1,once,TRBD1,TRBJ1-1,CASSDLQGWDTEAFF,TGTGCCAGCAGTGACCTACAGGGGTGGGACACTGAAGCTTTCTTT
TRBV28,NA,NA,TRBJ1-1,CASGPNTEAFF,TGTGCCAGTGGGCCTAACACTGAAGCTTTCTTT
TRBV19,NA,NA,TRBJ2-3,CASSKREGSTDTQYF,TGTGCCAGTAGTAAGAGGGAAGGGAGCACAGATACGCAGTATTTT
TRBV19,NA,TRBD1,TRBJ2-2,CASSRQGSTGELFF,TGTGCCAGTAGTAGACAGGGGAGCACCGGGGAGCTGTTTTTT
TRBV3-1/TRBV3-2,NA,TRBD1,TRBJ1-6,CASRATGGNSPLHF,TGTGCCAGCAGGGCCACAGGGGGTAATTCACCCCTCCACTTT
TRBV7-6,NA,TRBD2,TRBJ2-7,CASSLGGSLSYEQYF,TGTGCCAGCAGCTTAGGCGGGAGTCTTTCCTACGAGCAGTACTTC
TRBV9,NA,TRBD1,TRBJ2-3,CASSVVGVGQGKDTQYF,TGTGCCAGCAGCGTAGTAGGGGTCGGACAGGGAAAAGATACGCAGTATTTT
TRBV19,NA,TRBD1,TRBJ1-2,CASSDYPGQVSTNYGYTF,TGTGCCAGTAGCGATTACCCGGGACAGGTCTCTACTAACTATGGCTACACCTTC
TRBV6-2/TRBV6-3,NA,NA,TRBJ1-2,CASSPLLTDGYTF,TGTGCCAGCAGCCCACTGCTGACAGACGGCTACACCTTC
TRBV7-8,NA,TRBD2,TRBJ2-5,CASPPGPGGSQETQYF,TGTGCCAGTCCCCCGGGGCCGGGGGGGTCCCAAGAGACCCAGTACTTC
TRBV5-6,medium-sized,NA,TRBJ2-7,CASSFKVGGPGGAYEQYF,TGTGCCAGCAGCTTTAAGGTGGGAGGGCCCGGGGGCGCCTACGAGCAGTACTTC
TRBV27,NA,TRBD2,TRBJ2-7,CASSLSGGVAYEQYF,TGTGCCAGCAGTTTATCGGGGGGGGTGGCCTACGAGCAGTACTTC
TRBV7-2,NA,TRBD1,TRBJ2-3,CASSATGATDTQYF,TGTGCCAGCAGCGCGACAGGGGCTACAGATACGCAGTATTTT
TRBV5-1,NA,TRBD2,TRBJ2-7,CASSLSGTSYEQYF,TGCGCCAGCAGCCTGAGCGGGACCTCCTACGAGCAGTACTTC
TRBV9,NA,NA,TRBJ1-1,CASSVAYDTEAFF,TGTGCCAGCAGCGTAGCTTATGACACTGAAGCTTTCTTT
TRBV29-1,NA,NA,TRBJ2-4,CSVDTAGIQYF,TGCAGCGTTGACACGGCAGGCATTCAGTACTTC